Listed below are T cell receptor beta chains from one sample, sequenced in a study of early T cells in non-severe SARS-CoV-2 infection. In TCRdb, the 5' RACE reads were re-called with MiXCR into one record per CDR3 protein. Of some 48,000 distinct CDR3 sequences listed, about 4.1% are singletons. The source material was whole blood. Every receptor here comes from an adult who was a healthcare worker with PCR-confirmed SARS-CoV-2 infection or an uninfected control (not recorded which). The conserved cysteine and the conserved F or W are not part of the CDR3 here. The D gene is left open where the match is weak. A row's size may be missing; if present it is once, few, many or a size class.

D: TRBD2; size: many; V: TRBV20-1; CDR3: SAESIAGDRNEQF
D: -; size: many; V: TRBV14; CDR3: ASSRQANTEAF
D: TRBD2; size: few; V: TRBV10-3; CDR3: AISESLLSGTSYNEQF
D: -; size: many; V: TRBV3-1; CDR3: ASSQVEGNGYT
D: TRBD1; size: many; V: TRBV5-1; CDR3: ASSSGTGNQPQH
D: TRBD2; size: many; V: TRBV10-2; CDR3: ASRLTSGRYNEQF
D: -; size: many; V: TRBV7-2; CDR3: ASSERAGGETQY
D: TRBD2; size: many; V: TRBV7-9; CDR3: ASRPESSSGHNEQF
D: TRBD2; size: few; V: TRBV6-5; CDR3: ASSRAGGSRELF
D: -; size: many; V: TRBV6-5; CDR3: ASSYSKGSKNIQY
D: TRBD1; size: medium-sized; V: TRBV7-2; CDR3: ASSWTGQGNQPQH
D: TRBD1; size: many; V: TRBV7-8; CDR3: ASSLQQGAYGYT
D: -; size: many; V: TRBV20-1; CDR3: SARDPTQETQY
D: TRBD1; size: few; V: TRBV29-1; CDR3: SATQTGNTGYT
D: -; size: -; V: TRBV7-6; CDR3: ASSTPLNTEAF
D: -; size: many; V: TRBV11-3; CDR3: ASSSPTDRPRNEQF
D: -; size: many; V: TRBV20-1; CDR3: SPTRGSYEQY
D: TRBD1; size: -; V: TRBV2; CDR3: ASPDRDTDTQY
D: TRBD1; size: few; V: TRBV29-1; CDR3: SAVPGTGGTQY
D: TRBD2; size: many; V: TRBV7-2; CDR3: ASSRNAGEGQF
D: -; size: many; V: TRBV18; CDR3: ASSPEAGALYEQY
D: TRBD2; size: -; V: TRBV15; CDR3: ATSRDRAGGYNEQF
D: -; size: many; V: TRBV24-1; CDR3: ATSRSGGTDTQY
D: TRBD1; size: many; V: TRBV7-3; CDR3: ASSQGDSKNYGYT
D: -; size: -; V: TRBV5-4; CDR3: ASSYGRGYEQY
D: TRBD2; size: many; V: TRBV10-3; CDR3: AISGKAGGSTDTQY
D: TRBD2; size: many; V: TRBV12-5; CDR3: ASGMSGGKDTQY
D: -; size: few; V: TRBV7-6; CDR3: ASSQTAHRADTQY
D: TRBD2; size: many; V: TRBV7-2; CDR3: ASSLAALAGGVDTQY
D: -; size: many; V: TRBV7-3; CDR3: ASSFTGANVLT
D: -; size: many; V: TRBV12-3/TRBV12-4; CDR3: ASSESLGLGGEQY
D: TRBD1; size: many; V: TRBV10-3; CDR3: AISAGTGNTGELF
D: -; size: many; V: TRBV7-7; CDR3: ASSLNGGNEQF
D: -; size: many; V: TRBV6-5; CDR3: ASSRDRVNTEAF
D: -; size: -; V: TRBV28; CDR3: ASWPWRRPYNEQF
D: -; size: -; V: TRBV7-3; CDR3: ASSPQQGRGTDTQY
D: TRBD2; size: many; V: TRBV5-1; CDR3: ASSPPNGGSATDTQY
D: -; size: few; V: TRBV29-1; CDR3: SVGENSNYGYT
D: -; size: few; V: TRBV12-3/TRBV12-4; CDR3: ASSLGSGNYNEQF
D: TRBD1; size: many; V: TRBV27; CDR3: ASNPTGTASPLH
D: -; size: many; V: TRBV7-8; CDR3: ASSLYGTGNTIY
D: -; size: many; V: TRBV29-1; CDR3: SVSGTNTEAF
D: TRBD2; size: many; V: TRBV7-2; CDR3: ASSLVLSGGKRF
D: -; size: many; V: TRBV23-1; CDR3: ASSHPADTQY
D: TRBD1; size: few; V: TRBV6-1; CDR3: ASSVFLQGAGTEAF
D: -; size: many; V: TRBV24-1; CDR3: ATEGGSTDTQY
D: -; size: many; V: TRBV4-3; CDR3: ASSQDVSVYGYT
D: -; size: few; V: TRBV6-2/TRBV6-3; CDR3: ASRNQEFTEAF
D: -; size: many; V: TRBV20-1; CDR3: SAGRQGNQPQH
D: -; size: large; V: TRBV7-9; CDR3: ASSPRGEGVNTEAF
D: -; size: few; V: TRBV29-1; CDR3: SVTSLRDEQY
D: -; size: many; V: TRBV11-1; CDR3: ASSLALTNTGELF
D: TRBD2; size: many; V: TRBV27; CDR3: ASSLDGGGGNEQF